This record looks at one T cell receptor (beta chain) sequence and its context. The data derive from a study of beta chain features in type 1 diabetes. CDR3 size: 14 residues. With 0 bases clipped from V and 4 bases from J, the junction kept 3 bases outside the gene matches. Germline V gene sequence: CDR1 SGDLS, CDR2 YYNGEE. Sequenced material consisted of expressed TCRB transcripts (all of the isolated RNA was reverse transcribed). Profiled with immunoSEQ multiplex PCR; TCRdb holds only in-frame clones, not every one. The data contain around 180,000 clones, about 13% of them singletons. This rearrangement joins TRBV9 to TRBJ2-7; TRBD1 matches 8 bases. The source is a woman between 18 and 29 years old in good health. The sample was central memory CD4+ T cells from blood. CDR3 DNA sequence: TGTGCCAGCAGCGTAGGGACAGGGAAATACGAGCAGTACTTC. Translation: CASSVGTGKYEQYF. Drawing the rest from reference TRBV9 and TRBJ2-7, the complete variable domain is DSGVTQTPKHLITATGQRVTLRCSPRSGDLSVYWYQQSLDQGLQFLIQYYNGEERAKGNILERFSAQQFPDLHSELNLSSLELGDSALYFCASSVGTGKYEQYFGPGTRLTVT.